This passage covers 15 T cell receptor beta chains from one sample sequenced in a study of beta chain features in type 1 diabetes. The study's findings and limits: A moderate, significant TCRB CDR3 shortening appeared in type 1 diabetes across four CD4+ subsets.

The entirety of the isolated RNA underwent reverse transcription, so expressed TCRB transcripts were sequenced. The assay was immunoSEQ multiplex PCR, and TCRdb's table has in-frame clones only and misses some. The data contain about 370,000 clones, about 10% of them singletons. Their antigens remain unidentified. Sequenced material: central memory CD4+ T cells from blood. The receptors originated from a man younger than 45 with type 1 diabetes.

This clone appeared many times. The rearrangement uses TRBV7-9 and TRBJ2-1, with D possibly TRBD2 on 5 matching bases. The CDR3 loop spans 13 amino acids. Looked up from germline, CDR1 is SEHNR and CDR2 is FQNEAQ (reference sequence). Between the trimmed V and J ends, which lost 10 bases and 6 bases, there was a span of 16 bases. The chain's CDR3 is CATRGSSSNEQFF. The DNA for the CDR3 is TGTGCCACCCGAGGGAGTAGCTCCAATGAGCAGTTCTTC.

In nucleotides, the CDR3 is TGCGCCAGCAGCCCCACGCCTTCAGTGGTCTACGAGCAGTACTTC. Its protein product is CASSPTPSVVYEQYF. This chain uses TRBV4-1 with TRBJ2-7; D unclear. Trimming shortened V by 4 bases and J by 3 bases, and 16 bases separated the two germline ends. The germline V gene has CDR1 MGHRA and CDR2 YSYEKL. The CDR3 consists of 15 residues.

The chain links TRBV29-1 to TRBJ1-5; D may be TRBD1 (5 bases). Germline-derived CDR1 and CDR2 are SQVTM and ANQGSEA. The CDR3 consists of 13 residues. The V gene lost 5 bases and the J gene lost 4 bases, with 12 bases spanning the gap. The CDR3 sequence is CSVRGTENQPQHF. CDR3 in DNA: TGCAGCGTTAGAGGGACTGAGAATCAGCCCCAGCATTTT.

The chain carries TRBV29-1 and TRBJ2-1; TRBD2 matches at 14 bases. V shed 6 bases, J shed 8 bases, and the junction held 9 bases outside the gene matches. The CDR3 runs 15 residues. Germline CDR1 and CDR2: SQVTM and ANQGSEA. The CDR3 DNA follows: TGCAGCGTGGTTGGGACTAGCGGGAGTTTTGATGAGCAGTTCTTC. Translation gives CSVVGTSGSFDEQFF.

Ten or more counts support this clone. J is TRBJ2-5 and V is TRBV29-1, with 7 bases lining up with TRBD1. Germline-derived CDR1 and CDR2 are SQVTM and ANQGSEA. J lost 5 bases, V lost 7 bases, and 7 bases had no gene match. The CDR3 loop spans 12 amino acids. In DNA form, the CDR3 reads TGCAGCGCCCACAGGGGTTCGGAGACCCAGTACTTC. Translation gives CSAHRGSETQYF.

The chain couples TRBV5-4 to TRBJ2-3; D remains unclear. Germline CDR1 and CDR2: SGHNT and YYREEE (reference sequence). CDR3 length equals 14 residues. Trimming removed 0 bases at V and 1 base at J, with 6 bases between. The CDR3 region is CASSLGWGTDTQYF. In DNA form, the CDR3 reads TGTGCCAGCAGCTTGGGCTGGGGCACAGATACGCAGTATTTT.

Comment on this clone: A read error may account for a junction end that differs from germline. This rearrangement joins TRBV7-3 to TRBJ2-1; D might be TRBD2 (6 bases). Germline lookup yields CDR1 SGHTA and CDR2 FQGTGA. This CDR3 comprises 17 residues. The CDR3 DNA is TGTGCCAGCAGCCTAACCGGGACTTTCAAACAGTACAATGAGCAGTTCTTC. Translating gives CASSLTGTFKQYNEQFF.

The rearrangement links TRBV6-1 to TRBJ1-1, with unresolved D. Trimming shortened V by 3 bases and J by 3 bases, and 5 bases separated the two germline ends. The CDR3 sequence is 12 residues long. Germline-derived CDR1 and CDR2 are MNHNS and SASEGT. The CDR3 DNA is TGTGCCAGCAGTGAGACGTACACTGAAGCTTTCTTT. It yields the protein CASSETYTEAFF.

The chain joins TRBV10-1 to TRBJ2-7; maybe TRBD1 (6 bases). The germline V gene has CDR1 WNHNN and CDR2 SYGVQD (reference sequence). The CDR3 has 13 amino acids. V gave up 4 bases and J gave up 6 bases, with 13 bases separating them. CDR3 DNA: TGCGCCAGCAGTGGGTACAGGGCTGGCGAGCAGTACTTC. Translated: CASSGYRAGEQYF.

The V call is TRBV14, the J call TRBJ2-5, with D possibly TRBD2 on 7 matching bases. This CDR3 region has 15 residues. CDR1 is SGHDN, CDR2 FVKESK, per germline. Trimming shortened V by 5 bases and J by 1 base, and 14 bases separated the two germline ends. CDR3 nucleotide sequence: TGTGCCAGCAGCAACCTTCGGGGGGCCCAAGAGACCCAGTACTTC. Its translation is CASSNLRGAQETQYF. The whole variable domain, remainder taken from reference TRBV14 and TRBJ2-5, is EAGVTQFPSHSVIEKGQTVTLRCDPISGHDNLYWYRRVMGKEIKFLLHFVKESKQDESGMPNNRFLAERTGGTYSTLKVQPAELEDSGVYFCASSNLRGAQETQYFGPGTRLLVL.

The rearrangement joins TRBV7-9 to TRBJ1-1; weak D call: TRBD1 (6 bases). From germline, CDR1 is SEHNR and CDR2 FQNEAQ (reference sequence). The CDR3 sequence is 15 residues long. V lost 1 base, J lost 0 bases, and 9 bases lay in between. CDR3 region: CASSLGRGLNTEAFF. The CDR3 DNA reads as TGTGCCAGCAGCTTAGGCAGGGGCTTGAACACTGAAGCTTTCTTT.

The V call is TRBV15, the J call TRBJ1-4; no definite D call. The V and J ends lost 1 base and 5 bases respectively, with 11 bases between them. Germline assignment: CDR1 LNHNV and CDR2 YYDKDF (reference sequence). The CDR3 runs 15 residues. CDR3 protein: CATSRGDGSNEKLFF. The CDR3 DNA reads TGTGCCACCAGCAGAGGAGACGGCTCGAATGAAAAACTGTTTTTT.

The table lists this clone with many counts. This chain connects TRBV10-3 to TRBJ1-1; possible D gene TRBD1, 6 bases. The CDR3 covers 15 residues. Germline CDR1 reads ENHRY; CDR2 reads SYGVKD. V was cut by 7 bases and J by 4 bases, with 19 bases left in between. For the CDR3, the DNA is TGTGCCATCAAGGGCTCGCAGGGGACGGGCACTGAAGCTTTCTTT. Protein sequence: CAIKGSQGTGTEAFF.

This clone was found a few times. At one end the junction does not follow the germline gene, possibly because of a read error. The V call is TRBV14, the J call TRBJ2-5, with D hard to call. The V gene's germline CDR1 is SGHDN and CDR2 FVKESK. This CDR3 is built from 13 residues. CDR3 sequence: CASSRAGQGTQYF. CDR3 coding DNA: TGTGCCAGCAGCCGGGCAGGCCAAGGGACCCAGTACTTC.

This clone was picked up many times. Additional DNA sequences in this sample encode the identical CDR3. The V and J genes are TRBV7-9 and TRBJ1-1; no firm D call. This CDR3 spans 13 amino acids. V was clipped by 0 bases and J by 4 bases, with 6 bases between them. Germline V gives CDR1 SEHNR, CDR2 FQNEAQ (reference sequence). DNA of the CDR3: TGTGCCAGCAGCTTAGCCGGGGTCACTGAAGCTTTCTTT. It translates to CASSLAGVTEAFF.